The 23 T cell receptor beta chains presented below share a single source sample, sequenced in a study of breast tumors, draining lymph nodes, adjacent tissues. Breast cancer patients provided tissue from their axillary draining lymph nodes. TCRdb reanalysed the multiplex PCR reads using MiXCR and keeps one entry per CDR3 protein. The data hold approximately 210,000 distinct CDR3 sequences, with approximately 31% observed a single time. Sequencing used axillary lymph node tissue. The receptors were gathered from a female donor with breast cancer. Some clones in this sample may be carry-over from other donors' samples.

This clonotype has just a few counts. One base away lies a much larger clone, so this may be a sequencing read error. The CDR3 here is CSARDYGGKFSYEQYF. The CDR3 DNA reads TGCAGTGCTAGAGACTATGGTGGGAAATTCTCCTACGAGCAGTACTTC. The rearrangement joins TRBV20-1 to TRBJ2-7; no definite D call. The CDR3 has 16 residues. Germline CDR1 reads DFQATT; CDR2 reads SNEGSKA (reference sequence). V lost 0 bases, J lost 0 bases, and 15 bases lay in between.

Remarks on this clonotype: One end of the junction fails to match germline, which may point to a read error. This sequence joins TRBV5-1 and TRBJ1-2; no reliable D call. Germline values: CDR1 SGHRS, CDR2 YFSETQ. This CDR3 comprises 14 residues. CDR3 residues: CASGPSTQNYGYTF. The CDR3 DNA follows: TGCGCCAGCGGCCCTTCGACGCAGAACTACGGCTACACCTTC.

This clonotype has only a few counts. A single base separates this from a much larger clone, so it may be a read error. The genes are TRBV5-4 and TRBJ1-3; 7 positions agree with TRBD1. The CDR3 runs to 14 residues. Per germline, CDR1 SGHNT and CDR2 YYREEE (reference sequence). The CDR3 sequence: CANSLWGQRNTIYF. CDR3 sequence (DNA): TGTGCCAACAGCTTGTGGGGACAGAGGAACACCATATATTTT.

This clonotype has ten or more counts. This chain joins TRBV6-2 or TRBV6-3 and TRBJ1-4; D is unresolved. The germline V and J ends were trimmed by 0 bases and 6 bases, with 8 bases remaining between them. Germline values: CDR1 MNHEY, CDR2 SVGEGT. The CDR3 length is 14 residues. The CDR3 spells CASSYSRTHEKLFF. In DNA form, the CDR3 reads TGTGCCAGCAGTTACTCGCGGACCCATGAAAAACTGTTTTTT.

This clonotype was seen repeatedly, ten times or more. The gene calls are TRBV3-1 and TRBJ2-5, with 7 bases aligning to TRBD2. CDR1 and CDR2 from the germline V gene are LGHDT and YNNKEL (reference sequence). The CDR3 totals 15 residues. Losses at the gene ends were 2 bases for V and 5 bases for J; bases not matched to a gene: 8. The CDR3 sequence: CASSQREGQRETQYF. The DNA of the CDR3 is TGTGCCAGCAGCCAAAGGGAGGGCCAGAGGGAGACCCAGTACTTC.

Comment on this clonotype: Given a much more abundant clone one base away, this may be a read error. This chain uses TRBV29-1 with TRBJ1-1; D remains ambiguous. The CDR3 extends over 12 amino acids. V lost 7 bases and J 4 bases, leaving 13 bases between the germline ends. CDR1 is SQVTM, CDR2 ANQGSEA, per germline. The CDR3 coding sequence is TGCAGCGCGAGAACGGTGAGCACTGAAGCTTTCTTT. Its translation: CSARTVSTEAFF.

This clonotype showed up many times. V is TRBV9 and J is TRBJ1-6; possible D gene TRBD1, 6 bases. The CDR3 contains 15 residues. Germline loops: CDR1 SGDLS, CDR2 YYNGEE. The germline V and J ends were trimmed by 0 bases and 7 bases, with 11 bases remaining between them. The CDR3 coding sequence is TGTGCCAGCAGCGTAGCCCAGGGGCTAAATTCACCCCTCCACTTT. Translated, it gives CASSVAQGLNSPLHF. Combining the CDR3 with reference TRBV9 and TRBJ1-6 gives the whole variable domain DSGVTQTPKHLITATGQRVTLRCSPRSGDLSVYWYQQSLDQGLQFLIQYYNGEERAKGNILERFSAQQFPDLHSELNLSSLELGDSALYFCASSVAQGLNSPLHFGNGTRLTVT.

Details on this clonotype: Being one base from a much bigger clone, this may be a read error. The chain employs TRBV20-1 and TRBJ2-1; D perhaps matches TRBD2 (5 bases). V was trimmed by 1 base and J by 12 bases, leaving 16 bases between them. Germline CDR1 and CDR2: DFQATT and SNEGSKA (reference sequence). The CDR3 is 13 residues long. CDR3 DNA: TGCAGTGCTAGAGGGGCTAGCCGAAGTGGGCAGTTCTTC. This gives the protein CSARGASRSGQFF.

The count of this clonotype is one. Because it lacks the conserved phenylalanine or tryptophan at the end, this CDR3 is likely a read error. The chain carries TRBV20-1 and TRBJ2-1; possible D gene TRBD1, 6 bases. CDR3 size: 14 residues. CDR1 is DFQATT and CDR2 is SNEGSKA in the germline V gene (reference sequence). In nucleotides, the CDR3 is TGCAGTGCTAACACAGGGACATTTTACACTGAGCAGTTCTAC. Amino acids: CSANTGTFYTEQFY.

This chain links TRBV5-1 with TRBJ2-1; the D gene is possibly TRBD2 (5 bases). This CDR3 spans 13 amino acids. Looked up from germline, CDR1 is SGHRS and CDR2 is YFSETQ. With 2 bases removed from V and 7 bases from J, the gap between germline ends came to 10 bases. DNA for the CDR3: TGCGCCAGCAGCTTCGGGGTAACTAATGAGCAGTTCTTC. Its translation: CASSFGVTNEQFF. Looking up the rest from reference TRBV5-1 and TRBJ2-1 gives the full variable domain: KAGVTQTPRYLIKTRGQQVTLSCSPISGHRSVSWYQQTPGQGLQFLFEYFSETQRNKGNFPGRFSGRQFSNSRSEMNVSTLELGDSALYLCASSFGVTNEQFFGPGTRLTVL.

This clonotype was observed a handful of times. A much larger clone is a single base away; this may be a read error. This chain links TRBV7-9 with TRBJ2-7; 7 bases map to TRBD2. CDR1 is SEHNR and CDR2 is FQNEAQ in the germline V gene (reference sequence). The CDR3 has 15 residues. For the CDR3, the DNA is TGTGCCAGCAGCCCCCCGGGACTAAGATGGTACGAGCAGCACTTC. It encodes CASSPPGLRWYEQHF.

This chain joins TRBV5-1 and TRBJ2-7; D possibly uses TRBD1 or TRBD2 (6 bases each). CDR1 SGHRS and CDR2 YFSETQ come from the germline V gene. V gave up 6 bases and J gave up 8 bases, with 27 bases separating them. CDR3 size: 16 residues. The CDR3: CASMRTFGGNQPQQYF. The CDR3 nucleotides read TGCGCCAGCATGCGGACTTTCGGGGGCAATCAGCCCCAGCAGTACTTC.

This clonotype was observed a few times. The conserved phenylalanine or tryptophan is not found at the CDR3 terminus, so this likely reflects a read error. No DNA is shown, since the ends of the CDR3 on it are uncertain; the CDR3 is the one TCRdb lists. V gene TRBV7-8 combines with J gene TRBJ2-1. From its first to its last residue, the CDR3 has 8 amino acids. The germline gives CDR1 SGHVS, CDR2 FQNEAQ. The CDR3 loop reads CASSLAGQ.

There are many counts of this clonotype. V usage is TRBV12-3 or TRBV12-4 and J usage is TRBJ2-1; TRBD1 matches at 10 bases. The length of the CDR3 is 15 residues. V was pared by 2 bases and J by 6 bases, with 4 bases of the junction left unmatched. The chain's CDR3 is CASSLRDRGPNEQFF. Written as DNA, the CDR3 is TGTGCCAGCAGTTTAAGGGACAGGGGACCCAATGAGCAGTTCTTC.

This clonotype was seen many times. The chain uses TRBV20-1 and TRBJ2-7; D tentatively reads TRBD1 or TRBD2 (6 bases each). Trimming took 0 bases from V and 4 from J, leaving 13 bases between them. This CDR3 region has 14 residues. Germline values: CDR1 DFQATT, CDR2 SNEGSKA (reference sequence). CDR3 bases: TGCAGTGCTAGAGACCCTCGCGGGACATACGAGCAGTACTTC. Protein sequence: CSARDPRGTYEQYF.

This clonotype was seen many times. The chain employs TRBV7-9 and TRBJ1-4, with TRBD1 as a possible D gene (6 bases). Trimming stripped 4 bases from V and 10 bases from J, with 16 bases between. The CDR3 extends over 14 amino acids. Germline CDR1 is SEHNR and CDR2 is FQNEAQ (reference sequence). The CDR3 DNA follows: TGTGCCAGCAGCTCGGACAGCACCAGGGGAAAACTGTTTTTT. The encoded protein is CASSSDSTRGKLFF. Complete variable domain (other parts from reference TRBV7-9 and TRBJ1-4): DTGVSQNPRHKITKRGQNVTFRCDPISEHNRLYWYRQTLGQGPEFLTYFQNEAQLEKSRLLSDRFSAERPKGSFSTLEIQRTEQGDSAMYLCASSSDSTRGKLFFGSGTQLSVL.

This clonotype was seen many times. The rearrangement uses TRBV19 and TRBJ1-3; D may be TRBD1 (6 bases). Germline V CDR1 and CDR2: LNHDA, SQIVND (reference sequence). The CDR3 is made up of 15 amino acids. The V and J ends lost 6 bases and 1 base respectively, with 13 bases between them. CDR3 in DNA: TGTGCCAGTAGCCAAGGGGGGGCGTCTGGAAACACCATATATTTT. This encodes CASSQGGASGNTIYF.

This clonotype was seen a few times. CDR3 sequence reads: CASRLTGGRYHYF. In DNA form, the CDR3 reads TGTGCCAGCAGGCTGACAGGGGGCCGTTATCACTATTTT. The chain joins TRBV28 to TRBJ2-3, with TRBD1 matching over 10 bases. The CDR3 sequence is 13 residues long. Germline CDR1 and CDR2: MDHEN and SYDVKM. V trimming: 6 bases; J trimming: 15 bases; junction bases outside the gene matches: 12.

This chain uses TRBV11-2 with TRBJ2-7; a weak D match, TRBD2 (7 bases). Looked up from germline, CDR1 is SGHAT and CDR2 is FQNNGV. The V and J ends lost 1 base and 4 bases respectively, with 14 bases between them. The CDR3 is made up of 15 amino acids. The CDR3 protein is CASSLVGGAVYEQYF. The CDR3, as DNA: TGTGCCAGCAGCTTAGTAGGGGGGGCTGTTTACGAGCAGTACTTC.

This clonotype was found many times. The chain combines TRBV7-9 with TRBJ2-7; the D call may be TRBD1 or TRBD2 (6 bases each). Germline V gene data show CDR1 as SEHNR and CDR2 as FQNEAQ (reference sequence). V gave up 5 bases and J gave up 3 bases, with 14 bases separating them. This CDR3 comprises 14 residues. The CDR3 sequence: CASSPRGGSYEQYF. CDR3 coding DNA: TGTGCCAGCAGCCCAAGAGGGGGGAGCTACGAGCAGTACTTC. Full variable domain (outside the CDR3, taken from reference TRBV7-9 and TRBJ2-7): DTGVSQNPRHKITKRGQNVTFRCDPISEHNRLYWYRQTLGQGPEFLTYFQNEAQLEKSRLLSDRFSAERPKGSFSTLEIQRTEQGDSAMYLCASSPRGGSYEQYFGPGTRLTVT.

This clonotype has a handful of counts. V is TRBV6-1 and J is TRBJ2-1; 7 bases fit TRBD2. V gave up 8 bases and J gave up 6 bases; unmatched junction bases: 7. The CDR3 is made up of 13 amino acids. Germline values: CDR1 MNHNS, CDR2 SASEGT. The CDR3 bases are TGTGCCAGCTCCGGGACTACCTTCAATGAGCAGTTCTTC. It is translated as CASSGTTFNEQFF.

Worth noting for this clonotype: This could be a read error, since a much larger clone is one nucleotide away. V is TRBV5-6 and J is TRBJ2-2; D possibly matches TRBD1 or TRBD2 (7 bases each). Germline values: CDR1 SGHDT, CDR2 YYEEEE. The CDR3 consists of 15 residues. CDR3 amino acids: CATSRGGPHTGELFF. The CDR3 coding sequence is TGTGCCACCAGCAGGGGGGGACCACACACCGGGGAGCTGTTTTTT. Looking up the rest from reference TRBV5-6 and TRBJ2-2 gives the full variable domain: DAGVTQSPTHLIKTRGQQVTLRCSPKSGHDTVSWYQQALGQGPQFIFQYYEEEERQRGNFPDRFSGHQFPNYSSELNVNALLLGDSALYLCATSRGGPHTGELFFGEGSRLTVL.

This clonotype was seen many times. The chain joins TRBV28 to TRBJ2-7; D might be TRBD2 (6 bases). There are 13 residues in the CDR3. V shed 6 bases and J shed 4 bases, with 13 bases lying between them. In germline, CDR1 is MDHEN, CDR2 SYDVKM. In DNA, the CDR3 is TGTGCCAGCAGCACCTCAGGGAGGTACGAGCAGTACTTC. It yields the protein CASSTSGRYEQYF.